The 32 T cell receptor beta chains reported below all come from one sample, sequenced in a study of blood T cell repertoires in COVID-19 (dated by TCRdb to 2019 to 2021). Library preparation was by the immunoSEQ multiplex PCR assay. TCRdb holds this immuneACCESS table with in-frame rearrangements only. Some clones are missing; in checked studies, unresolved V genes explain under half, and the rest has no known cause. This sample comprises around 15,000 clones, about 91% of them detected only once. Of the sample, 12% is held by the ten largest clones. The material sequenced was peripheral blood. The source of these receptors is a human donor in a cohort sampled during active COVID-19.

This sequence joins TRBV7-3 and TRBJ2-1; D might be TRBD2 (6 bases). V was cut by 4 bases and J by 0 bases, with 13 bases left in between. This CDR3 spans 16 amino acids. The V gene's germline CDR1 is SGHTA and CDR2 FQGTGA. For the CDR3, the DNA is TGTGCCAGCAGCTCCGAGCGGGCGAGCTCCTACAATGAGCAGTTCTTC. This sequence encodes CASSSERASSYNEQFF.

The chain links TRBV7-3 to TRBJ1-1; perhaps TRBD1 as D (5 bases). Germline values: CDR1 SGHTA, CDR2 FQGTGA. The CDR3 covers 15 residues. V lost 9 bases, J lost 1 base, and 18 bases lay in between. The CDR3 DNA reads as TGTGCCAGGTCCCAGACAGTTAGACAGAACACTGAAGCTTTCTTT. This gives the protein CARSQTVRQNTEAFF.

V is TRBV28 and J is TRBJ1-5; 8 bases line up with TRBD1. V trimming: 6 bases; J trimming: 1 base; junction bases outside the gene matches: 5. There are 15 residues in the CDR3. CDR1 and CDR2 (germline): MDHEN, SYDVKM. The CDR3 is CASRRGQGSNQPQHF. In DNA, the CDR3 is TGTGCCAGCAGGCGCGGACAGGGCAGCAATCAGCCCCAGCATTTT.

The V call is TRBV5-1, the J call TRBJ1-6, with 8 bases fitting TRBD1. J lost 0 bases, V lost 4 bases, and 3 bases had no gene match. The CDR3 covers 16 residues. Germline CDR1 SGHRS, CDR2 YFSETQ. The CDR3: CASSGTGGSYNSPLHF. The CDR3 coding sequence is TGCGCCAGCAGCGGAACAGGGGGCTCCTATAATTCACCCCTCCACTTT. The entire variable domain, with the rest obtained from reference TRBV5-1 and TRBJ1-6, is as follows: KAGVTQTPRYLIKTRGQQVTLSCSPISGHRSVSWYQQTPGQGLQFLFEYFSETQRNKGNFPGRFSGRQFSNSRSEMNVSTLELGDSALYLCASSGTGGSYNSPLHFGNGTRLTVT.

V is TRBV3-1 (or the pseudogene TRBV3-2) and J is TRBJ2-7; perhaps TRBD1 as D (5 bases). This CDR3 spans 14 amino acids. V shed 4 bases and J shed 6 bases, with 16 bases lying between them. Germline lookup yields CDR1 LGHDT and CDR2 YNNKEL (reference sequence). In nucleotides, the CDR3 is TGTGCCAGCAGCCGAGCCGAGACAGTAATCGAGCAGTACTTC. It specifies CASSRAETVIEQYF.

In DNA, the CDR3 is TGCGCCAGCAGCCTCATGCCGGGACAGTCAAACTACGAGCAGTACTTC. It specifies CASSLMPGQSNYEQYF. This chain joins TRBV5-1 and TRBJ2-7; 7 bases map to TRBD1. The CDR3 spans 16 residues. The germline CDR1 and CDR2 sequences are SGHRS and YFSETQ. V dropped 4 bases and J dropped 3; count of bases not matched to a gene: 13.

The chain is built from TRBV7-9 and TRBJ2-1, with 8 bases aligning to TRBD1. The V segment lost 5 bases and the J segment 0 bases; nucleotides outside the gene matches: 9. The CDR3 has 17 residues. The germline V gene encodes CDR1 SEHNR and CDR2 FQNEAQ (reference sequence). The CDR3 sequence: CASSPRTGSSSYNEQFF. CDR3 bases: TGTGCCAGCAGCCCAAGGACAGGGTCCAGCTCCTACAATGAGCAGTTCTTC. The full variable domain, its missing parts supplied by reference TRBV7-9 and TRBJ2-1, is DTGVSQNPRHKITKRGQNVTFRCDPISEHNRLYWYRQTLGQGPEFLTYFQNEAQLEKSRLLSDRFSAERPKGSFSTLEIQRTEQGDSAMYLCASSPRTGSSSYNEQFFGPGTRLTVL.

This clone showed up just a few times. J is TRBJ1-2 and V is TRBV5-1; possibly TRBD1 for D (5 bases). The V gene lost 0 bases and the J gene lost 8 bases, with 11 bases spanning the gap. The CDR3 totals 13 residues. Per the germline V gene, CDR1 is SGHRS and CDR2 is YFSETQ. CDR3 protein: CASSLEQGRGYTF. The CDR3, as DNA: TGCGCCAGCAGCTTGGAGCAGGGCAGAGGCTACACCTTC.

The rearrangement uses TRBV29-1 and TRBJ2-7, with 10 bases fitting TRBD1. J lost 2 bases, V lost 6 bases, and 4 bases had no gene match. This CDR3 spans 13 amino acids. Germline CDR1 SQVTM, CDR2 ANQGSEA. CDR3 residues: CSVGQGRTYEQYF. The DNA for the CDR3 is TGCAGCGTGGGACAGGGGAGGACCTACGAGCAGTACTTC.

The chain has TRBV5-1 and TRBJ1-1; 7 bases are a match to TRBD1. Looked up from germline, CDR1 is SGHRS and CDR2 is YFSETQ. This CDR3 region has 13 residues. The trim removed 4 bases at V and 1 base at J, leaving 1 base unmatched. As DNA, the CDR3 is TGCGCCAGCAGCCGACAGGGGAACACTGAAGCTTTCTTT. Protein sequence: CASSRQGNTEAFF.

The V and J genes are TRBV3-1 (or the pseudogene TRBV3-2) and TRBJ1-1; tentatively, D is TRBD1 (5 bases). The germline V gene encodes CDR1 LGHDT and CDR2 YNNKEL (reference sequence). This CDR3 comprises 12 residues. V was trimmed by 5 bases and J by 4 bases, leaving 8 bases between them. The CDR3 sequence: CASSRGGTEAFF. The CDR3 DNA follows: TGTGCCAGCAGCAGGGGAGGCACTGAAGCTTTCTTT.

V usage is TRBV28 and J usage is TRBJ2-1, with 8 bases aligning to TRBD1. Looked up from germline, CDR1 is MDHEN and CDR2 is SYDVKM. This CDR3 contains 14 residues. The V gene end was trimmed by 9 bases and the J gene end by 6 bases; junction bases not matched to a gene: 10. CDR3 residues: CASRRDRPSNEQFF. In DNA form, the CDR3 reads TGTGCCAGTAGACGGGACAGGCCTTCCAATGAGCAGTTCTTC.

By sample share, this clone is medium-sized. The rearrangement uses TRBV5-1 and TRBJ1-6; D is perhaps TRBD1 (6 bases). V was cut by 4 bases and J by 11 bases, with 13 bases left in between. Germline CDR1 and CDR2: SGHRS and YFSETQ. This CDR3 is 13 amino acids long. The CDR3 coding sequence is TGCGCCAGCAGCGAAACCCCAGGGGCACCCCTCCACTTT. Translated: CASSETPGAPLHF.

This rearrangement joins TRBV27 to TRBJ2-7, with D possibly matching TRBD2 (5 bases). Germline loops: CDR1 MNHEY, CDR2 SMNVEV (reference sequence). The CDR3 length is 12 residues. V lost 2 bases to trimming and J lost 7 bases, with 9 bases between them. CDR3: CASSLEGREQYF. The CDR3, as DNA: TGTGCCAGCAGTTTAGAGGGAAGGGAGCAGTACTTC.

The rearrangement uses TRBV6-5 and TRBJ2-1, with 12 bases identical to TRBD1. This CDR3 has 16 amino acids. V lost 3 bases to trimming and J lost 6 bases; unmatched junction nucleotides: 6. Germline V lookup: CDR1 MNHEY, CDR2 SVGAGI. The CDR3, as DNA: TGTGCCAGCAGTTATACGGGACAGGGGGCTCCCAATGAGCAGTTCTTC. It specifies CASSYTGQGAPNEQFF.

V usage is TRBV19 and J usage is TRBJ2-1; TRBD2 matches at 11 bases. V shed 6 bases and J 2 bases; nucleotides not matched to a gene: 6. Germline V gene lookup returns CDR1 LNHDA and CDR2 SQIVND (reference sequence). The CDR3 extends over 16 amino acids. CDR3 bases: TGTGCCAGTAGCCCCTCACTAGCGGGGGCCTACAATGAGCAGTTCTTC. Amino acids: CASSPSLAGAYNEQFF.

J is TRBJ2-1 and V is TRBV7-2, with TRBD2 identical over 12 bases. Trimming at V came to 5 bases and at J to 4 bases, leaving 6 bases not matched to a gene. The CDR3 is made up of 16 amino acids. CDR1 and CDR2 (germline): SGHTA, FQGNSA. In DNA, the CDR3 is TGTGCCAGCAGCGGACCTAGCGGGGGGGGTTACAATGAGCAGTTCTTC. Translating gives CASSGPSGGGYNEQFF. Looking up the rest from reference TRBV7-2 and TRBJ2-1 gives the full variable domain: GAGVSQSPSNKVTEKGKDVELRCDPISGHTALYWYRQSLGQGLEFLIYFQGNSAPDKSGLPSDRFSAERTGGSVSTLTIQRTQQEDSAVYLCASSGPSGGGYNEQFFGPGTRLTVL.

The gene calls are TRBV7-9 and TRBJ2-7, with D uncertain. Germline CDR1 SEHNR, CDR2 FQNEAQ (reference sequence). Trimming removed 1 base at V and 5 bases at J, with 12 bases between. The CDR3 loop spans 14 amino acids. The chain's CDR3 is CASSLGSQVHEQYF. The DNA of the CDR3 is TGTGCCAGCAGCTTAGGGTCCCAGGTCCACGAGCAGTACTTC.

This chain joins TRBV6-5 and TRBJ1-2; D is possibly TRBD1 (5 bases). CDR1 is MNHEY and CDR2 is SVGAGI in the germline V gene. Trimming left V 4 bases short and J 4 bases short, with 16 bases between. The CDR3 covers 15 residues. This chain's CDR3 is CASSSRGDFLYGYTF. The CDR3 DNA reads TGTGCCAGCAGTTCCCGGGGGGATTTCCTCTATGGCTACACCTTC.

This clone was observed a few times. This chain joins TRBV9 and TRBJ2-7; D not resolved. CDR3 length equals 11 residues. V lost 2 bases, J lost 4 bases, and 4 bases lay in between. From germline, CDR1 is SGDLS and CDR2 YYNGEE. CDR3 loop: CASSVLYEQYF. CDR3 coding DNA: TGTGCCAGCAGCGTCCTATACGAGCAGTACTTC.

The chain has TRBV6-6 and TRBJ1-2, with 9 nucleotides matching TRBD1. J gave up 0 bases and V 4 bases, and 0 bases lay outside the gene matches. This CDR3 has 14 residues. Germline V gene data show CDR1 as MNHNY and CDR2 as SVGAGI (reference sequence). The CDR3 bases are TGTGCCAGCAGTTGGGACAGGGCTAACTATGGCTACACCTTC. Protein: CASSWDRANYGYTF.

V and J are TRBV6-2 or TRBV6-3 and TRBJ2-3, with 8 bases matching TRBD2. Looked up from germline, CDR1 is MNHEY and CDR2 is SVGEGT. The CDR3 runs 18 residues. V lost 2 bases, J lost 4 bases, and 14 bases stayed unmatched. The CDR3 DNA is TGTGCCAGCAGTTACGGTCTCGGTAGCGGGGACGGGGCAGATACGCAGTATTTT. This encodes CASSYGLGSGDGADTQYF.

The chain couples TRBV6-6 to TRBJ1-1, with D possibly TRBD1 on 5 matching bases. Germline V CDR1 and CDR2: MNHNY, SVGAGI (reference sequence). V was pared by 2 bases and J by 7 bases, with 8 bases between. The CDR3 covers 12 residues. The CDR3 DNA is TGTGCCAGCAGTTACGGGGGGAGTGAAGCTTTCTTT. The encoded protein is CASSYGGSEAFF.

The chain links TRBV11-2 to TRBJ1-2, with 11 bases matching TRBD1. Germline V gene sequence: CDR1 SGHAT, CDR2 FQNNGV. The V and J ends lost 0 bases and 8 bases, in that order; junction bases with no gene match: 14. This CDR3 spans 18 amino acids. The CDR3 protein is CASSLDRGETGTGGGYTF. CDR3 in DNA: TGTGCCAGCAGCTTAGATAGAGGGGAAACCGGGACAGGGGGAGGCTACACCTTC. Supplemented by reference TRBV11-2 and TRBJ1-2, the full variable domain reads EAGVAQSPRYKIIEKRQSVAFWCNPISGHATLYWYQQILGQGPKLLIQFQNNGVVDDSQLPKDRFSAERLKGVDSTLKIQPAKLEDSAVYLCASSLDRGETGTGGGYTFGSGTRLTVV.

The chain couples TRBV11-2 to TRBJ2-7; a possible D gene is TRBD2 (5 bases). Germline V gene lookup returns CDR1 SGHAT and CDR2 FQNNGV. Trimming took 5 bases from V and 7 from J, leaving 12 bases between them. There are 12 residues in the CDR3. CDR3 sequence: CASSPEGWEQYF. The CDR3 DNA is TGTGCCAGCAGCCCCGAGGGTTGGGAGCAGTACTTC.

The chain employs TRBV9 and TRBJ2-3, with a possible D match to TRBD1 (6 bases). CDR3 size: 14 residues. Germline CDR1 and CDR2: SGDLS and YYNGEE. V lost 3 bases to trimming and J lost 0 bases, with 8 bases between them. DNA of the CDR3: TGTGCCAGCAGCGATCAGGGGAGCACAGATACGCAGTATTTT. Protein sequence: CASSDQGSTDTQYF. Looking up the rest from reference TRBV9 and TRBJ2-3 gives the full variable domain: DSGVTQTPKHLITATGQRVTLRCSPRSGDLSVYWYQQSLDQGLQFLIQYYNGEERAKGNILERFSAQQFPDLHSELNLSSLELGDSALYFCASSDQGSTDTQYFGPGTRLTVL.

The chain employs TRBV27 and TRBJ1-1; D is uncertain. This CDR3 has 14 amino acids. The V gene's germline CDR1 is MNHEY and CDR2 SMNVEV (reference sequence). The V gene lost 6 bases and the J gene lost 2 bases, with 13 bases spanning the gap. CDR3 loop: CASRAAGSNTEAFF. In nucleotides, the CDR3 is TGTGCCAGCAGGGCGGCTGGCAGCAACACTGAAGCTTTCTTT.

V and J are TRBV27 and TRBJ2-3; TRBD2 matches at 10 bases. The CDR3 is made up of 18 amino acids. From germline, CDR1 is MNHEY and CDR2 SMNVEV (reference sequence). With 8 bases clipped from V and 3 bases from J, the junction kept 17 bases outside the gene matches. Written as DNA, the CDR3 is TGTGCCAGCTCGGGGTTCCTAGCGGGGGTTTTTGGGACAGATACGCAGTATTTT. Translated: CASSGFLAGVFGTDTQYF.

The gene calls are TRBV7-3 and TRBJ1-6; tentatively, D is TRBD1 (6 bases). This CDR3 region has 16 residues. Germline CDR1 is SGHTA and CDR2 is FQGTGA. V lost 3 bases to trimming and J lost 7 bases, with 16 bases between them. CDR3 loop: CASSFPPQGGNSPLHF. The CDR3 DNA reads TGTGCCAGCAGCTTTCCTCCACAGGGCGGAAATTCACCCCTCCACTTT.

V is TRBV13 and J is TRBJ2-7, with a tentative D call TRBD2 (6 bases). Trimming took off 5 bases at V and 2 bases at J, with 13 bases between the two ends. This CDR3 has 14 residues. CDR1 is PRHDT, CDR2 FYEKMQ, per germline (reference sequence). CDR3: CASSLLANPYEQYF. CDR3 DNA sequence: TGTGCCAGCAGCCTTCTAGCGAATCCCTACGAGCAGTACTTC.

The chain employs TRBV5-4 and TRBJ1-3, with 7 positions matching TRBD1. This CDR3 has 17 residues. Germline CDR1 SGHNT, CDR2 YYREEE (reference sequence). After removal of 0 bases from V and 4 bases from J, the junction contained 10 bases not matched to a gene. CDR3 DNA sequence: TGTGCCAGCAGCTTGGGAGGGGCAGGGGGTTACGGAAACACCATATATTTT. It yields the protein CASSLGGAGGYGNTIYF.

The V call is TRBV5-1, the J call TRBJ2-7; 7 bases agree with TRBD1. CDR1 and CDR2 from the germline V gene are SGHRS and YFSETQ. The CDR3 consists of 14 residues. The J segment lost 6 bases and the V segment lost 0 bases, leaving 6 bases of the junction unmatched. CDR3 sequence reads: CASSLALQGPEQYF. The CDR3 DNA follows: TGCGCCAGCAGCTTGGCTTTACAGGGGCCCGAGCAGTACTTC.